A selection of T cell receptor beta chains follows, all from one sample in a study of response to subunit inactivated influenza vaccine. TCRdb ran MiXCR on the RT-PCR reads and lists one entry per CDR3 protein. The sample shows about 780,000 distinct CDR3 sequences, about 18% of them seen only once. The sample consisted of PBMCs from blood, taken around 5 days after vaccination. The receptors come from a middle-aged man who received an inactivated influenza vaccine. Each CDR3 is given without its conserved first and last residue.

TRBV12-3/TRBV12-4 ASRQGIAGELF
TRBV24-1 ATSAANGQGVGYGYT
TRBV29-1 SVGGTGRTYEQY
TRBV3-1 ASSQGGRTYEQY
TRBV5-6 ASSAQGAYGYT
TRBV9 ASSLKGGPAYEQY
TRBV6-2/TRBV6-3 ASRTGSYGYT
TRBV6-2/TRBV6-3 ASSTPTGYRNQPQH
TRBV18 ASSTTTGGDEQY
TRBV5-1 ASSPSGGREQY
TRBV12-3/TRBV12-4 ASAGQGSDTQY
TRBV12-3/TRBV12-4 ASSETGGTNYGYT
TRBV20-1 SARTGGLFGELF
TRBV20-1 SARVAGAAKNIQY
TRBV27 ASSTGLAPNEQF
TRBV12-3/TRBV12-4 ASSLAQGETQY
TRBV29-1 SVDLGAGELF
TRBV20-1 SAREQGRFNSPLH
TRBV2 ASSLKTAGTHQPQH
TRBV10-3 AISVGMDYEQY
TRBV12-3/TRBV12-4 ASSFRDLGTDTQY
TRBV4-3 ASSQGLARSYNEQF
TRBV7-8 ASRKQPTGWANEQF
TRBV20-1 SASGASGVTDTQY
TRBV7-2 ASSSRDRVNEQF
TRBV5-1 ASSFGQGAGVPEAF
TRBV7-2 ASSLTGRGWNEQF
TRBV28 ASSSLLGGALTGANVLT
TRBV20-1 RASKGLAITDTQY